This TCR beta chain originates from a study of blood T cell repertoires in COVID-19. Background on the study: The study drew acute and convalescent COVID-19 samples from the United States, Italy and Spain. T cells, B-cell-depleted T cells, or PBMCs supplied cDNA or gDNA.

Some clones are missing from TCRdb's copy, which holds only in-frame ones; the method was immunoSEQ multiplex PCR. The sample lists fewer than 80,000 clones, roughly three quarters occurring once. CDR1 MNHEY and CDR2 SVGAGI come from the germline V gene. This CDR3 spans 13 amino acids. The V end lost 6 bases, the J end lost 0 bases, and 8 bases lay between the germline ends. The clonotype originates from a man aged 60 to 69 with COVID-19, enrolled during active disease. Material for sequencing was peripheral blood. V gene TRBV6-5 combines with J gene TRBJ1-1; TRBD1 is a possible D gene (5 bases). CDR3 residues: CASRGRVNTEAFF. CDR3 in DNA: TGTGCCAGCAGAGGCAGGGTGAACACTGAAGCTTTCTTT.